This TCR beta chain is from a study of shared clonotypes between healthy human individuals. Findings of the study overall: In having few donors, the study represented limited genetic and exposure-history diversity.

With respect to this clone: The target antigen is unknown.

Each of the donors was a healthy adult who was HIV-negative and had not had a recent acute infection or vaccination. Genomic DNA from unsorted samples was obtained from approximately 96 million PBMCs (per sample). The method was immunoSEQ multiplex PCR; TCRdb's version includes in-frame clones alone and lacks a portion of them. Here the sample spans hundreds of thousands of clones, 75% to 85% being singletons. Material: PBMCs. The receptor was derived from a woman aged 40 to 49 in good health. Some clones in this sample may be carry-over from other donors' samples.

The CDR3, as DNA: TGCAGCGTTGAAGCTTCGGGACTCACGGAGCAGTACTTC. This codes for CSVEASGLTEQYF. The V gene is TRBV29-1, the J gene TRBJ2-7, with D perhaps matching TRBD2 (6 bases). Germline CDR1 and CDR2: SQVTM and ANQGSEA. The germline V and J ends were trimmed by 1 base and 7 bases, with 14 bases remaining between them. The length of the CDR3 is 13 residues.